The next 26 T cell receptor beta chains were all read from a single sample in a study of T cell changes during pregnancy in multiple sclerosis. Data came from immunoSEQ multiplex PCR; TCRdb stores just in-frame clones and leaves some out. This table holds approximately 40,000 clones, approximately 90% found once. This sample comprised CD4+ T cells from peripheral blood mononuclear cells, obtained in the second trimester of pregnancy. The receptors derive from a female donor with multiple sclerosis, enrolled in a pregnancy study.

The V and J genes are TRBV28 and TRBJ2-5; 9 bases agree with TRBD2. Germline values: CDR1 MDHEN, CDR2 SYDVKM. Unmatched junction bases numbered 6, after V lost 4 bases and J lost 0 bases. The length of the CDR3 is 16 residues. The CDR3: CASSSSSGTYQETQYF. The DNA of the CDR3 is TGTGCCAGCAGTTCCTCTAGCGGGACATACCAAGAGACCCAGTACTTC.

This clone appeared once. The rearrangement joins TRBV6-1 to TRBJ2-3; tentatively, D is TRBD2 (6 bases). This CDR3 region has 17 residues. The germline V gene has CDR1 MNHNS and CDR2 SASEGT. V lost 0 bases and J 4 bases, leaving 17 bases between the germline ends. CDR3 bases: TGTGCCAGCAGTGAAGCTCCGCTAGCGAATTTTCCAGATACGCAGTATTTT. Protein sequence: CASSEAPLANFPDTQYF.

The V and J genes are TRBV4-3 and TRBJ2-5; unclear D gene. Per germline, CDR1 LGHNA and CDR2 YSLEER. Deletions cut 0 bases from V and 3 bases from J, with 8 bases between. This CDR3 comprises 14 residues. CDR3 protein: CASSQDGAEETQYF. The CDR3 DNA reads as TGCGCCAGCAGCCAAGATGGAGCAGAAGAGACCCAGTACTTC.

The sample holds a few counts of this clone. J is TRBJ2-3 and V is TRBV9; tentative D call: TRBD1 (5 bases). The V end was cut by 5 bases, the J end by 5 bases, with 18 bases between. Germline loops: CDR1 SGDLS, CDR2 YYNGEE. This CDR3 contains 15 residues. The CDR3: CASSPMIRDRDTQYF. Here the CDR3 DNA reads TGTGCCAGCAGTCCAATGATCAGGGATAGAGATACGCAGTATTTT.

The chain combines TRBV5-1 with TRBJ2-2, with a weak D call TRBD1 (5 bases). The ends were cut back, 0 bases at V and 4 bases at J, with 10 bases in the middle. CDR3 length: 15 amino acids. Looked up from germline, CDR1 is SGHRS and CDR2 is YFSETQ. CDR3 sequence reads: CASSLGGTGTGELFF. For the CDR3, the DNA is TGCGCCAGCAGCTTGGGGGGTACAGGCACCGGGGAGCTGTTTTTT.

Relative to its sample, this clone is medium-sized. This chain uses TRBV28 with TRBJ2-1; 11 bases agree with TRBD2. With V trimmed by 7 bases and J by 0 bases, 5 bases remained unmatched. The CDR3 length is 16 residues. Germline loops: CDR1 MDHEN, CDR2 SYDVKM. The CDR3 DNA reads TGTGCCAGCACTATCCTAGCGGGAGGCTCCTACAATGAGCAGTTCTTC. As protein: CASTILAGGSYNEQFF. The full variable domain, completed using reference TRBV28 and TRBJ2-1, is DVKVTQSSRYLVKRTGEKVFLECVQDMDHENMFWYRQDPGLGLRLIYFSYDVKMKEKGDIPEGYSVSREKKERFSLILESASTNQTSMYLCASTILAGGSYNEQFFGPGTRLTVL.

The rearrangement joins TRBV27 to TRBJ2-3; 11 bases agree with TRBD1. V lost 6 bases and J lost 2; bases outside the gene matches: 4. The CDR3 sequence is 15 residues long. From germline, CDR1 is MNHEY and CDR2 SMNVEV (reference sequence). The CDR3 region is CASSGQGANTDTQYF. CDR3 bases: TGTGCCAGCAGCGGACAGGGGGCGAACACAGATACGCAGTATTTT.

The gene calls are TRBV11-1 and TRBJ2-7, with 9 bases lining up with TRBD2. In germline, CDR1 is SGHAT, CDR2 FQDESV (reference sequence). J gave up 6 bases and V 7 bases, and 10 bases lay outside the gene matches. CDR3 length: 14 residues. The CDR3: CASTKVAGVREQYF. The DNA for the CDR3 is TGTGCCAGCACCAAGGTAGCGGGAGTACGCGAGCAGTACTTC.

The genes are TRBV4-3 and TRBJ2-7; D is possibly TRBD2 (6 bases). Looked up from germline, CDR1 is LGHNA and CDR2 is YSLEER. The CDR3 loop spans 15 amino acids. The germline V and J ends were trimmed by 1 base and 4 bases, with 14 bases remaining between them. CDR3 nucleotides: TGCGCCAGCAGCCAAGCGGGGACTCCGTTTTACGAGCAGTACTTC. This sequence encodes CASSQAGTPFYEQYF.

The V gene is TRBV5-4, the J gene TRBJ2-7; no firm D call. The CDR3 extends over 12 amino acids. Germline V gene data show CDR1 as SGHNT and CDR2 as YYREEE (reference sequence). V lost 0 bases and J 3 bases, leaving 4 bases between the germline ends. DNA of the CDR3: TGTGCCAGCAGCTTGGATAACTACGAGCAGTACTTC. Encoded protein: CASSLDNYEQYF.

The rearrangement joins TRBV28 to TRBJ2-5; tentative D call: TRBD2 (5 bases). Germline values: CDR1 MDHEN, CDR2 SYDVKM. The CDR3 has 14 residues. Trimming cost V 2 bases and J 2 bases, with 9 bases left between them. CDR3 region: CASSLAGLQETQYF. In DNA, the CDR3 is TGTGCCAGCAGTTTAGCGGGCCTACAAGAGACCCAGTACTTC.

The rearrangement uses TRBV19 and TRBJ2-1; D unresolved. The CDR3 sequence is 16 residues long. Germline-derived CDR1 and CDR2 are LNHDA and SQIVND (reference sequence). V lost 4 bases and J lost 10, with 23 bases in between. The CDR3 region has the DNA TGTGCCAGTAGTAGCCAGGCCAACCTCCACCTTCGGGAGCAGTTCTTC. Translation: CASSSQANLHLREQFF.

The V and J genes are TRBV29-1 and TRBJ1-4; TRBD1 aligns across 10 bases. In germline, CDR1 is SQVTM, CDR2 ANQGSEA. The CDR3 sequence is 14 residues long. Unmatched junction bases numbered 9, after V lost 6 bases and J lost 8 bases. This chain's CDR3 is CSVTDGQGGEKLFF. The CDR3 DNA reads TGCAGCGTCACAGACGGACAGGGGGGAGAAAAACTGTTTTTT.

The gene calls are TRBV7-2 and TRBJ2-4; D might be TRBD1 (6 bases). Trimming removed 6 bases at V and 5 bases at J, with 14 bases between. Germline CDR1 and CDR2: SGHTA and FQGNSA. The CDR3 is 14 residues long. The DNA of the CDR3 is TGTGCCAGCAGTCGGGACACCGGGGAAAACATTCAGTACTTC. Amino acids: CASSRDTGENIQYF. The variable domain in full, with the rest retrieved from reference TRBV7-2 and TRBJ2-4, is GAGVSQSPSNKVTEKGKDVELRCDPISGHTALYWYRQSLGQGLEFLIYFQGNSAPDKSGLPSDRFSAERTGGSVSTLTIQRTQQEDSAVYLCASSRDTGENIQYFGAGTRLSVL.

The chain has TRBV29-1 and TRBJ2-1, with a weak D call TRBD2 (6 bases). V was trimmed by 6 bases and J by 9 bases, leaving 18 bases between them. Germline values: CDR1 SQVTM, CDR2 ANQGSEA. The CDR3 contains 13 residues. CDR3 coding DNA: TGCAGCGTACAGACTAGAGGTTCGAGTGAGCAGTTCTTC. Its translation is CSVQTRGSSEQFF.

The V call is TRBV2, the J call TRBJ2-4, with 7 bases matching TRBD1. From germline, CDR1 is SNHLY and CDR2 FYNNEI. The CDR3 has 14 residues. V shed 6 bases, J shed 5 bases, and the junction held 7 bases outside the gene matches. CDR3 nucleotides: TGTGCCAGCAGAGAAAGGACAGGTCAAAACATTCAGTACTTC. Protein product: CASRERTGQNIQYF.

V gene TRBV5-5 combines with J gene TRBJ1-2; no firm D call. This CDR3 contains 11 residues. CDR1 is SGHKS and CDR2 is YYEKEE in the germline V gene (reference sequence). V was trimmed by 1 base and J by 7 bases, leaving 5 bases between them. CDR3 nucleotides: TGTGCCAGCAGCTTGCCGGGTGGCTACACCTTC. It specifies CASSLPGGYTF.

The gene calls are TRBV7-2 and TRBJ2-7; 9 bases agree with TRBD2. This CDR3 contains 16 residues. Looked up from germline, CDR1 is SGHTA and CDR2 is FQGNSA. The J segment lost 1 base and the V segment lost 1 base, leaving 5 bases of the junction unmatched. CDR3 sequence (DNA): TGTGCCAGCAGCTTAGGGCGGGAGGGTAAGTCCTACGAGCAGTACTTC. This gives the protein CASSLGREGKSYEQYF.

The CDR3 DNA is TGTGCCAGCAGGACGCCGGGAATAACCTACGAGCAGTACTTC. Its protein product is CASRTPGITYEQYF. J is TRBJ2-7 and V is TRBV28; a weak D match, TRBD2 (5 bases). The germline CDR1 and CDR2 sequences are MDHEN and SYDVKM. V shed 6 bases and J shed 2 bases, with 14 bases lying between them. The length of the CDR3 is 14 residues.

V usage is TRBV29-1 and J usage is TRBJ1-2; no firm D call. V gave up 1 base and J gave up 10 bases, with 7 bases separating them. The CDR3 covers 10 residues. Germline V lookup: CDR1 SQVTM, CDR2 ANQGSEA. CDR3 sequence (DNA): TGCAGCGTTGAAGGGGAGGCCTACACCTTC. Its translation: CSVEGEAYTF.

The rearrangement links TRBV6-1 to TRBJ2-7, with 10 bases that match TRBD2. V lost 6 bases to trimming and J lost 1 base; unmatched junction nucleotides: 3. The V gene's germline CDR1 is MNHNS and CDR2 SASEGT. CDR3 length equals 14 residues. CDR3 in DNA: TGTGCCAGCAGAGAGCGGGAGGGATCCTACGAGCAGTACTTC. Translated, it gives CASREREGSYEQYF.

V usage is TRBV11-2 and J usage is TRBJ2-2; 8 bases align to TRBD2. The J segment lost 0 bases and the V segment lost 5 bases, leaving 5 bases of the junction unmatched. This CDR3 comprises 16 residues. Germline V lookup: CDR1 SGHAT, CDR2 FQNNGV. The CDR3 region is CASSKTSGANTGELFF. DNA of the CDR3: TGTGCCAGCAGCAAAACTAGCGGAGCGAACACCGGGGAGCTGTTTTTT.

The chain uses TRBV2 and TRBJ2-2, with 10 bases that match TRBD2. CDR3 length: 16 residues. The trim removed 5 bases at V and 1 base at J, leaving 4 bases unmatched. CDR1 and CDR2 (germline): SNHLY, FYNNEI. CDR3 nucleotide sequence: TGTGCCAGCAGTCGGCTAGCGGGGGTGAACACCGGGGAGCTGTTTTTT. Residues: CASSRLAGVNTGELFF.

This clone is a singleton in its sample. The rearrangement uses TRBV19 and TRBJ1-2; possibly TRBD1 for D (6 bases). Trimming took 5 bases from V and 7 from J, leaving 17 bases between them. Germline CDR1 reads LNHDA; CDR2 reads SQIVND (reference sequence). The CDR3 spans 14 residues. The CDR3 loop is CASSVGQARGGYTF. For the CDR3, the DNA is TGTGCCAGTAGTGTAGGACAAGCCAGGGGTGGCTACACCTTC.

The chain links TRBV28 to TRBJ2-7; 7 bases are a match to TRBD1. Unmatched junction bases numbered 16, after V lost 8 bases and J lost 6 bases. Germline V gives CDR1 MDHEN, CDR2 SYDVKM. The CDR3 has 15 amino acids. The CDR3, as DNA: TGTGCCAGCCGACAATCGACAGGGATTAATTCCGAGCAGTACTTC. Its translation is CASRQSTGINSEQYF. The whole variable domain, filled in from reference TRBV28 and TRBJ2-7, reads DVKVTQSSRYLVKRTGEKVFLECVQDMDHENMFWYRQDPGLGLRLIYFSYDVKMKEKGDIPEGYSVSREKKERFSLILESASTNQTSMYLCASRQSTGINSEQYFGPGTRLTVT.

The chain couples TRBV6-4 to TRBJ1-1, with D maybe TRBD1 (5 bases). Germline-derived CDR1 and CDR2 are MRHNA and SNTAGT. This CDR3 has 14 amino acids. The ends were cut back, 6 bases at V and 0 bases at J, with 11 bases in the middle. In nucleotides, the CDR3 is TGTGCCAGCAGGGACACCAACATGAACACTGAAGCTTTCTTT. Translating gives CASRDTNMNTEAFF.